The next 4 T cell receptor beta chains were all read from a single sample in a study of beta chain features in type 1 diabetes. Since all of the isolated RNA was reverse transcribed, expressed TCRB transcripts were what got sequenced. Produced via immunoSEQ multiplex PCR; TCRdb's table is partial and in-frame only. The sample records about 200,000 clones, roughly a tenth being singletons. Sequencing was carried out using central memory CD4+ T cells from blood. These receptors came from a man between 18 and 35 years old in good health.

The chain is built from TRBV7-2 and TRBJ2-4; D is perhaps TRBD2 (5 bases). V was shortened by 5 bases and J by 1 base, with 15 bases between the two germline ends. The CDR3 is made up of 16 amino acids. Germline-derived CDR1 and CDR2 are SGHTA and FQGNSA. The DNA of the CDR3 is TGTGCCAGCAGCCGCGGGCCAAGCTACGCCAAAAACATTCAGTACTTC. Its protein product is CASSRGPSYAKNIQYF. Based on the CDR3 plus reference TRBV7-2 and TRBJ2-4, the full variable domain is GAGVSQSPSNKVTEKGKDVELRCDPISGHTALYWYRQSLGQGLEFLIYFQGNSAPDKSGLPSDRFSAERTGGSVSTLTIQRTQQEDSAVYLCASSRGPSYAKNIQYFGAGTRLSVL.

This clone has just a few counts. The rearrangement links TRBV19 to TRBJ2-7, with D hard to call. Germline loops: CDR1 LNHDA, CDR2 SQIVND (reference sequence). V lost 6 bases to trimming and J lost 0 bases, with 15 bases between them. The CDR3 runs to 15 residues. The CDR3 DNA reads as TGTGCCAGTAGCTACGGACGCAGTAGCTCCTACGAGCAGTACTTC. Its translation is CASSYGRSSSYEQYF.

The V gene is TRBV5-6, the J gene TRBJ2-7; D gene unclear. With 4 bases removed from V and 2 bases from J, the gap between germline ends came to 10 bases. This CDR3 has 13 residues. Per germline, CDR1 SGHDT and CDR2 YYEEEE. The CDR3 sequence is CASSPRHTYEQYF. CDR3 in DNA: TGTGCCAGCAGCCCCCGGCATACCTACGAGCAGTACTTC.

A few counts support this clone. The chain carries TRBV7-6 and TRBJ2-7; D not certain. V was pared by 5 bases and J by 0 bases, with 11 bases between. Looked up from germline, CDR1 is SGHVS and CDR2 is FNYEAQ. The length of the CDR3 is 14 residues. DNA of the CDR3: TGTGCCAGCAGCCCGCGACCGTCCTCCTACGAGCAGTACTTC. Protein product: CASSPRPSSYEQYF.